A selection of T cell receptor beta chains follows, all from one sample in a study of blood T cells in healthy people across ages. TCRdb used MiXCR to reprocess the 5' RACE reads, holding one entry per CDR3 protein. The sample includes under 1 million distinct CDR3 sequences, 40% to 50% of them seen just once. The source material was blood. The receptors were sampled from a man between 60 and 75 years old in good health. Both conserved end residues are part of each CDR3. Each record gives: V gene, clone size, D gene, J gene, CDR3 DNA, CDR3 protein. D genes are given only for firm matches. Clone size is stated in some rows and not others, as once, few, many or a class when expanded.

>TRBV15|few|NA|TRBJ2-7
TGTGCCACCAGCAGAGACAGGGTAACCTACGAGCAGTACTTC
CATSRDRVTYEQYF
>TRBV14|few|NA|TRBJ2-7
TGTGCCAGCAGCCTGCTGAAGGGGACCTACGAGCAGTACTTC
CASSLLKGTYEQYF
>TRBV11-2|NA|TRBD1|TRBJ2-7
TGTGCCAGCAGCCCAGTCGATCCAGGGGGCTTCTACGAGCAGTACTTC
CASSPVDPGGFYEQYF
>TRBV6-6|NA|NA|TRBJ1-2
TGTGCCAGCAGTTACTCCATGGAACTCGATGGCTACACCTTC
CASSYSMELDGYTF
>TRBV7-6|NA|TRBD1|TRBJ2-4
TGTGCCAGCAGCCTCGGGACAGGGCAGTGGGAGCAGTACTTC
CASSLGTGQWEQYF
>TRBV28|NA|NA|TRBJ2-4
TGTGCCAGCAGGCTCCGGGACGGCAAAAACATTCAGTACTTC
CASRLRDGKNIQYF
>TRBV6-2/TRBV6-3|NA|TRBD2|TRBJ2-5
TGTGCCAGCAGTAGCCCCTCGACTAGCAACGTCCAAGAGACCCAGTACTTC
CASSSPSTSNVQETQYF
>TRBV9|NA|NA|TRBJ2-1
TGTGCCAGCAGCGCGTACAGCCCCGGGCACAATGAGCAGTTCTTC
CASSAYSPGHNEQFF
>TRBV7-9|few|TRBD1|TRBJ2-1
TGTGCCAGCAGCTCGGGACAGGGGACAAAGGAGGAGCAGTTCTTC
CASSSGQGTKEEQFF
>TRBV27|NA|NA|TRBJ1-2
TGTGCCAGCAGTTTTTCTTCCAGGGACCCTAGTGGCTACACCTTC
CASSFSSRDPSGYTF
>TRBV6-1|NA|TRBD2|TRBJ2-3
TGTGCCAGCAGCGAAGCGGGGTGGTATTTT
CASSEAGWYF
>TRBV15|NA|NA|TRBJ2-4
TGTGCCACCAGCATCGGTAGCGGCGAGGGAAACATTCAGTACTTC
CATSIGSGEGNIQYF
>TRBV3-1|NA|NA|TRBJ2-7
TGTGCCAGCAGCCCTCGGGGAGCACCTAGCTCCTACAATGAGCAGTACTTC
CASSPRGAPSSYNEQYF
>TRBV6-1|NA|NA|TRBJ2-7
TGTGCCGGCAGTGAAGCACCGGGGAGCTCCTACGAGCAGTACTTC
CAGSEAPGSSYEQYF
>TRBV20-1|NA|TRBD1|TRBJ2-2
TGCAGTGCTAGAGTAGTCAGGGGGCCGACCGGGGAGCTGTTTTTT
CSARVVRGPTGELFF
>TRBV7-2|many|NA|TRBJ2-1
TGTGCCAGCAGCGTAGCGTTTAGCAATGAGCAGTTCTTC
CASSVAFSNEQFF
>TRBV7-9|NA|NA|TRBJ1-2
TGTGCCAGCAGCTTAGGTACCTATGGCTACACCTTC
CASSLGTYGYTF
>TRBV7-2|NA|TRBD1|TRBJ1-2
TGTGCCAGCAGCTCCGCCCTCCGACAGGGGGCTCGGGGCTACACCTTC
CASSSALRQGARGYTF
>TRBV11-2|few|NA|TRBJ2-4
TGTGCCAGCAGCTCTCCCTTTGCAGTAGCCAAAAACATTCAGTACTTC
CASSSPFAVAKNIQYF
>TRBV5-6|NA|NA|TRBJ1-2
TGTGCCAGCAGCTTTACAGGGCACGGCTACACCTTC
CASSFTGHGYTF
>TRBV14|few|TRBD2|TRBJ2-1
TGTGCCAGCAGCCAAGTAGCGGGGCAGTTCTTC
CASSQVAGQFF
>TRBV12-3/TRBV12-4|NA|NA|TRBJ2-2
TGTGCCAGCAGTTTAAGCCCGCCGGGGGAGCTGTTTTTT
CASSLSPPGELFF
>TRBV6-6|many|NA|TRBJ2-1
TGTGCCAGCAGTCCCTCGGGGGCCGGGTACAATGAGCAGTTCTTC
CASSPSGAGYNEQFF